This T cell receptor (beta chain) was found in a study of tumor and adjacent non-tumor tissue in lung cancer. About this clonotype: An end of the junction differs from the germline gene, which may be a read error.

The library came from three nested PCR rounds adapted from ARM-PCR protocols. MiXCR, run by TCRdb on the multiplex PCR reads, gives a single entry per CDR3 protein. The table lists roughly 76,000 distinct CDR3 sequences, around two thirds of them singletons. Germline V gene lookup returns CDR1 DFQATT and CDR2 SNEGSKA (reference sequence). CDR3 length: 14 amino acids. The template was RNA from unsorted bulk tissue. Donors were chemotherapy-naive, newly diagnosed lung cancer surgical patients in China, August–late 2014. The sample was lung tumor tissue. The sequence was obtained from an older woman with non-small cell lung cancer. The rearrangement joins TRBV20-1 to TRBJ2-1; possibly TRBD2 for D (6 bases). CDR3 DNA: TGCAGTGCTAGAGAGGGGGGATTAGAAGATGAGCAGCTCTTC. This translates into CSAREGGLEDEQLF.